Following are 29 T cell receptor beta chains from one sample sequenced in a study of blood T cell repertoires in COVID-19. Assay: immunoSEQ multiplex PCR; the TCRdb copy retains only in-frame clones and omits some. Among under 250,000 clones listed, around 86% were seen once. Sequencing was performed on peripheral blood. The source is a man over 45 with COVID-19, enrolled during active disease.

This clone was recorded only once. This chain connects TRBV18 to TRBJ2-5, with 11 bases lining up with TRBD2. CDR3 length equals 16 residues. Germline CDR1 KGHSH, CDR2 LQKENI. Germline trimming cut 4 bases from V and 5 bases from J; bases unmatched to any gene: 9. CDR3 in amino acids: CASSLKGLADTETQYF. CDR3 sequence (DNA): TGTGCCAGCTCACTAAAGGGACTAGCGGACACGGAGACCCAGTACTTC.

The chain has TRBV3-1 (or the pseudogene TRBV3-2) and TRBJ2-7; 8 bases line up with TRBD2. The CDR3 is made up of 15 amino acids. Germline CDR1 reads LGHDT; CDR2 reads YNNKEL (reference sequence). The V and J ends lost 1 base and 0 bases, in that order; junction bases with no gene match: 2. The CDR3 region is CASSQGLASSYEQYF. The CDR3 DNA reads TGTGCCAGCAGCCAAGGACTAGCGAGCTCCTACGAGCAGTACTTC.

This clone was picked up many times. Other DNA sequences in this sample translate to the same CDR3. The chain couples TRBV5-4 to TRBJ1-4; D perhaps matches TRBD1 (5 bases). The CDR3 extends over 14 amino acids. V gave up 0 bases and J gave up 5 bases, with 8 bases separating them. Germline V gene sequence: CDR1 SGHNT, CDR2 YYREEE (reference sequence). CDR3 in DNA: TGTGCCAGCAGCTTGGACAGGATCAATGAAAAACTGTTTTTT. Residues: CASSLDRINEKLFF.

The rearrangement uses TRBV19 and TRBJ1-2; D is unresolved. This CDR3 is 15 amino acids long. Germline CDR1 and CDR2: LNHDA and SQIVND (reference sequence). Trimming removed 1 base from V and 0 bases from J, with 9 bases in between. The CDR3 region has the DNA TGTGCCAGTAGTATAGTCAGGCAGTCTAACTATGGCTACACCTTC. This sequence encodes CASSIVRQSNYGYTF. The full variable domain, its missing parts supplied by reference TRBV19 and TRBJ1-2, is DGGITQSPKYLFRKEGQNVTLSCEQNLNHDAMYWYRQDPGQGLRLIYYSQIVNDFQKGDIAEGYSVSREKKESFPLTVTSAQKNPTAFYLCASSIVRQSNYGYTFGSGTRLTVV.

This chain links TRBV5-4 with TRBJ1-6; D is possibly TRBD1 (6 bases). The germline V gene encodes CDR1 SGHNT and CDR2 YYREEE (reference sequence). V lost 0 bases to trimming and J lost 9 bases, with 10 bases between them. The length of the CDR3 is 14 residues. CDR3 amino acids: CASSLAGGGSPLHF. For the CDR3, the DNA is TGTGCCAGCAGCTTGGCGGGGGGCGGTTCACCCCTCCACTTT. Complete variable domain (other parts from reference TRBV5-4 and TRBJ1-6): ETGVTQSPTHLIKTRGQQVTLRCSSQSGHNTVSWYQQALGQGPQFIFQYYREEENGRGNFPPRFSGLQFPNYSSELNVNALELDDSALYLCASSLAGGGSPLHFGNGTRLTVT.

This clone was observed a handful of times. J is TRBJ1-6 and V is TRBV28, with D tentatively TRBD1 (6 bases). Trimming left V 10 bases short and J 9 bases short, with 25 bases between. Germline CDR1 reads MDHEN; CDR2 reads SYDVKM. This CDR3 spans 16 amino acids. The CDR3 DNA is TGTGCCACCCTAAGGGGGGGCTCGGGGGGTCGTTCACCCCTCCACTTT. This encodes CATLRGGSGGRSPLHF.

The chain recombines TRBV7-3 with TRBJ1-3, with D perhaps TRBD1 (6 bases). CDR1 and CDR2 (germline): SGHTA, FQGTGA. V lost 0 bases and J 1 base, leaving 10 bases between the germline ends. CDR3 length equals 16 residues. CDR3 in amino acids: CASSLTGTLSGNTIYF. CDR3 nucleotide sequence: TGTGCCAGCAGCTTAACCGGGACATTGTCTGGAAACACCATATATTTT.

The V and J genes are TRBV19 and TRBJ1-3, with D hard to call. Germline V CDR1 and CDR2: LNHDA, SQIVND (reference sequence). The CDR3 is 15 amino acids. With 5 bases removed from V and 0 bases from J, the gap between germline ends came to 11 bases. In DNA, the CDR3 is TGTGCCAGTAGTCACCCGGGGAACTCTGGAAACACCATATATTTT. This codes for CASSHPGNSGNTIYF.

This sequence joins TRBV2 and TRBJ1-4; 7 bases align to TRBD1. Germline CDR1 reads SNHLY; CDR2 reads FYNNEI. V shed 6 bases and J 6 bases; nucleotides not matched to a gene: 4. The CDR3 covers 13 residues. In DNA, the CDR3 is TGTGCCAGCAGGTTGACAGGGCATGAAAAACTGTTTTTT. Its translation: CASRLTGHEKLFF.

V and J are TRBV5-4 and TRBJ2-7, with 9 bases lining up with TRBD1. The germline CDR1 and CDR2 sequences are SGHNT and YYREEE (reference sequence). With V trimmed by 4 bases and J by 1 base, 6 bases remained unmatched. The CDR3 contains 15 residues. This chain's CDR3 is CASSAGQGRSYEQYF. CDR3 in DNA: TGTGCCAGCAGCGCCGGACAGGGGCGATCCTACGAGCAGTACTTC.

CDR3 sequence: CASSHFGNWLTDTQYF. The CDR3 DNA follows: TGTGCCAGCAGCCATTTCGGGAACTGGTTGACAGATACGCAGTATTTT. This rearrangement joins TRBV14 to TRBJ2-3, with TRBD2 as a possible D gene (5 bases). The germline gives CDR1 SGHDN, CDR2 FVKESK. The V and J ends lost 3 bases and 3 bases respectively, with 16 bases between them. This CDR3 region has 16 residues.

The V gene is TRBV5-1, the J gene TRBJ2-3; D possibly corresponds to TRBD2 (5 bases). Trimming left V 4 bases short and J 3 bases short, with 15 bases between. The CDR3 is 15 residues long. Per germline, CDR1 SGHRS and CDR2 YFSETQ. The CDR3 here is CASSQDGERTDTQYF. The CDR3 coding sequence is TGCGCCAGCAGCCAGGACGGGGAACGGACAGATACGCAGTATTTT.

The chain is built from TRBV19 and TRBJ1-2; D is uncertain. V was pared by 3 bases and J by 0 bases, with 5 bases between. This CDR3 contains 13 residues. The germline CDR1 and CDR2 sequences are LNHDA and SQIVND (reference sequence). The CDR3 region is CASSIRANYGYTF. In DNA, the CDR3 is TGTGCCAGTAGTATCCGAGCTAACTATGGCTACACCTTC.

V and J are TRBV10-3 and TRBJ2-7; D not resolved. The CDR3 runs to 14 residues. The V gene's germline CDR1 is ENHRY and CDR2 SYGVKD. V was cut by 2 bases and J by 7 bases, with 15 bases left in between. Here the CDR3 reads CAISEPKTIWEQYF. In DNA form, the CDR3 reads TGTGCCATCAGTGAGCCCAAAACAATTTGGGAGCAGTACTTC.

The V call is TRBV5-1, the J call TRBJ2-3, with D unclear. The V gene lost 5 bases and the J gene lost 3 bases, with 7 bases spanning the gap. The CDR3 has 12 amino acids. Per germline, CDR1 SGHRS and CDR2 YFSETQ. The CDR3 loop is CASSLETDTQYF. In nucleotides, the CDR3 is TGCGCCAGCAGTCTGGAGACAGATACGCAGTATTTT.

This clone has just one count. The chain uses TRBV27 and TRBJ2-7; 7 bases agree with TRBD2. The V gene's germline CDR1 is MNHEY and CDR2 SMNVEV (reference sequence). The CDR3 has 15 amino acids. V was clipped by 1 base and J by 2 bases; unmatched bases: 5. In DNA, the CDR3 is TGTGCCAGCAGTTTATATCGGGGAGGGGCCTACGAGCAGTACTTC. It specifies CASSLYRGGAYEQYF.

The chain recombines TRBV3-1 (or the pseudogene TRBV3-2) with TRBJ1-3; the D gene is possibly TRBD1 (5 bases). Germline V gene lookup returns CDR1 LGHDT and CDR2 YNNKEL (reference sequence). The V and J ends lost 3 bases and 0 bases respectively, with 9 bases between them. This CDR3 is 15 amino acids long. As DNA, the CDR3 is TGTGCCAGCAGCCAGGGGCAGCTCTCTGGAAACACCATATATTTT. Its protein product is CASSQGQLSGNTIYF.

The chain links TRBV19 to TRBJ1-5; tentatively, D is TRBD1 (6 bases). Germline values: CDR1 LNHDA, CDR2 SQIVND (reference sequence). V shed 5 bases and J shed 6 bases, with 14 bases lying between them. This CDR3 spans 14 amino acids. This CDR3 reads CASSVGGGRQPQHF. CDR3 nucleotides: TGTGCCAGTAGTGTGGGAGGGGGTCGTCAGCCCCAGCATTTT.

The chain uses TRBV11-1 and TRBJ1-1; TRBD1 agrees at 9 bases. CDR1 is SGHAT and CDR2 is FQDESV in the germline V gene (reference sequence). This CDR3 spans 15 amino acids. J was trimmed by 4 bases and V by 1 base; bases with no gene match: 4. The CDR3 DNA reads TGTGCCAGCAGCTTAGAAACAGGGGGCTTCACTGAAGCTTTCTTT. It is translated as CASSLETGGFTEAFF. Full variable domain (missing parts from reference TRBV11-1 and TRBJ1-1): EAEVAQSPRYKITEKSQAVAFWCDPISGHATLYWYRQILGQGPELLVQFQDESVVDDSQLPKDRFSAERLKGVDSTLKIQPAELGDSAMYLCASSLETGGFTEAFFGQGTRLTVV.

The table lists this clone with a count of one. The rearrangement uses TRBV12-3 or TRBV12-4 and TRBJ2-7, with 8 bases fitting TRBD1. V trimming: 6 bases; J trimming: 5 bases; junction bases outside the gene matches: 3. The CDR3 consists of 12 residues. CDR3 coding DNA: TGTGCCAGCAGAAGGACAGGGAACGAGCAGTACTTC. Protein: CASRRTGNEQYF.

CDR3: CASSHGGSPRTGELFF. The CDR3 DNA reads as TGCGCCAGCAGCCATGGGGGGAGCCCGAGGACCGGGGAGCTGTTTTTT. This chain connects TRBV5-1 to TRBJ2-2, with a possible D match to TRBD2 (6 bases). The CDR3 is 16 residues long. V was pared by 4 bases and J by 5 bases, with 18 bases between. CDR1 is SGHRS and CDR2 is YFSETQ in the germline V gene.

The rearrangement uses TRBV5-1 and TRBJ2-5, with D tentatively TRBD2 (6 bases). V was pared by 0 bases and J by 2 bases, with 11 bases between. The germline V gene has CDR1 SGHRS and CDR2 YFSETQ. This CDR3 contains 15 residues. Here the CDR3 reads CASSLVPGLQETQYF. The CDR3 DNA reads TGCGCCAGCAGCTTGGTTCCCGGACTACAAGAGACCCAGTACTTC.

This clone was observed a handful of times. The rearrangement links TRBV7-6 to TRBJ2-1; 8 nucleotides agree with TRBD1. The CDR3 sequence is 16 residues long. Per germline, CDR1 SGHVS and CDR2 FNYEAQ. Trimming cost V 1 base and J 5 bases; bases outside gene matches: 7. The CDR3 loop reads CASSLERTGLHNEQFF. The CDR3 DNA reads TGTGCCAGCAGCTTAGAACGGACAGGGTTACACAATGAGCAGTTCTTC.

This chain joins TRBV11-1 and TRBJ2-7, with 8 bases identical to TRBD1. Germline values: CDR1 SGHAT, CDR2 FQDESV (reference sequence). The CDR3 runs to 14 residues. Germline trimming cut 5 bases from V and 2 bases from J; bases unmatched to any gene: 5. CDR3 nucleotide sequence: TGTGCCAGCAGCCTGGGACAGGCCACCTACGAGCAGTACTTC. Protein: CASSLGQATYEQYF.

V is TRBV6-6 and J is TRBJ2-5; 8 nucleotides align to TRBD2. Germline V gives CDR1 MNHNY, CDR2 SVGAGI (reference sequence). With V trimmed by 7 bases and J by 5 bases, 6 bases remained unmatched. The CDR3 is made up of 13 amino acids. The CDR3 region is CASTSRGGETQYF. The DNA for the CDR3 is TGTGCCAGCACTTCTCGGGGGGGGGAGACCCAGTACTTC.

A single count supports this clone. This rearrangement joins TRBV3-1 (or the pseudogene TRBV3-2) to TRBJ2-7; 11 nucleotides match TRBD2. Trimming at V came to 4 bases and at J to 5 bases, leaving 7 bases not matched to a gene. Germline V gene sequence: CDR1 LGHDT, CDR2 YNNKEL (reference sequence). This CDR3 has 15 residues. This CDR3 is CASSRTSGYLNEQYF. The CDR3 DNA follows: TGTGCCAGCAGCCGGACTAGCGGGTATCTTAACGAGCAGTACTTC.

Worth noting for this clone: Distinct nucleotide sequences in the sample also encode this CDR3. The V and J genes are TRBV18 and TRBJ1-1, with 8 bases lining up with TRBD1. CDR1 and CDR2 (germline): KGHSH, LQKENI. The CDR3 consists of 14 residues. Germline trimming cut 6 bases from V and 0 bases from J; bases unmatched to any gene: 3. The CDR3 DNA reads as TGTGCCAGCTCTCCGGGACAGGTGAACACTGAAGCTTTCTTT. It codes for CASSPGQVNTEAFF.

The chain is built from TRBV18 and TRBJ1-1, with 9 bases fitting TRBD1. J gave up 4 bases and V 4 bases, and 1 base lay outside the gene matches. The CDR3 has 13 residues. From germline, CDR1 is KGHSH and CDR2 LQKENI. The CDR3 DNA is TGTGCCAGCTCACTACAGGGGGCCACTGAAGCTTTCTTT. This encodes CASSLQGATEAFF.

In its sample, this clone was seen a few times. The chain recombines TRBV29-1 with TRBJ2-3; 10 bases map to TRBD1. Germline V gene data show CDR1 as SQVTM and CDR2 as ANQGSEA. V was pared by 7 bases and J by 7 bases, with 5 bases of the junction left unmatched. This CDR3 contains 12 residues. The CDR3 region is CSDRQGAYTQYF. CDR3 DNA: TGCAGCGATCGACAGGGGGCCTATACGCAGTATTTT.